The TCR beta chain described here comes from a study of cytomegalovirus exposure and HLA in healthy donors. This CDR3 region has 15 residues. V was clipped by 6 bases and J by 5 bases, with 19 bases between them. Germline CDR1 reads MNHEY; CDR2 reads SMNVEV (reference sequence). Healthy bone marrow donors supplied every sample. Both 60 Vbeta primers and 13 Jbeta primers went into the PCR. Measured with immunoSEQ multiplex PCR; TCRdb has only the in-frame clones, and not every one. The table has under 150,000 clones, more than 65% seen once; the top ten hold roughly 2.5%. This clonotype originated in a man aged 50 or older in good health and CMV-seronegative. The V and J genes are TRBV27 and TRBJ2-5; D is undetermined. Material: PBMCs. CDR3 protein: CASRRRLSGDETQYF. CDR3 nucleotides: TGTGCCAGCAGGCGCCGGCTCTCTGGAGACGAGACCCAGTACTTC.